This entry is about one T cell receptor (beta chain). Assay: immunoSEQ multiplex PCR; the TCRdb copy retains only in-frame clones and omits some. Of 35,000 to 45,000 clones in the sample, around 85% were seen once. The data originate from a study of blood T cell repertoires in COVID-19. V was pared by 1 base and J by 4 bases, with 0 bases of the junction left unmatched. Looked up from germline, CDR1 is GTSNPN and CDR2 is SVGIG (reference sequence). CDR3 length: 13 amino acids. V is TRBV30 and J is TRBJ1-5, with 8 bases aligning to TRBD1. Sample: peripheral blood. This TCR was sampled from a human donor in a cohort sampled during active COVID-19. The CDR3 here is CAWSGTGNQPQHF. The CDR3, as DNA: TGTGCCTGGAGTGGGACAGGGAATCAGCCCCAGCATTTT.